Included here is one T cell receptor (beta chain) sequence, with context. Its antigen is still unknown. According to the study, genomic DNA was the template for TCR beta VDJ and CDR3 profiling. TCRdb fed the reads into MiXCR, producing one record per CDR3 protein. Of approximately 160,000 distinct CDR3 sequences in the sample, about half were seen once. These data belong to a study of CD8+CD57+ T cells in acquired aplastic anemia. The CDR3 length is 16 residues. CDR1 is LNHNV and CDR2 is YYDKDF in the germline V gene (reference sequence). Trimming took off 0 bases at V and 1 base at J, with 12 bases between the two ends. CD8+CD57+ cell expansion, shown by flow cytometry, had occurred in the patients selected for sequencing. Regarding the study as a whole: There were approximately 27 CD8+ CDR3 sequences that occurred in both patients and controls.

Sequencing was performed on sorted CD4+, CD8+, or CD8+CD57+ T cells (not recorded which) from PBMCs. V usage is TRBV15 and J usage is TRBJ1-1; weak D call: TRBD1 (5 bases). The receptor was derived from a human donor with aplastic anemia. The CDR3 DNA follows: TGTGCCACCAGCAGAGATCAACCCGGGGGGAACACTGAAGCTTTCTTT. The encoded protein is CATSRDQPGGNTEAFF. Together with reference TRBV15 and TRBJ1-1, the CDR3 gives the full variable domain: DAMVIQNPRYQVTQFGKPVTLSCSQTLNHNVMYWYQQKSSQAPKLLFHYYDKDFNNEADTPDNFQSRRPNTSFCFLDIRSPGLGDTAMYLCATSRDQPGGNTEAFFGQGTRLTVV.